The present T cell receptor beta chain was sequenced within a study of shared clonotypes between healthy human individuals. Study-wide context: The plates for each donor numbered three CD4 naive, three CD4 memory, two CD8 naive and one CD8 memory. Overall study results and limits: Enrolling few donors narrowed the genetic and exposure-history diversity that was represented.

This table comes from immunoSEQ multiplex PCR, and its TCRdb copy is limited to in-frame clones, with some not included. The data show under 2.5 million clones, with 85% to 95% seen just once and around 0.35% held by the top ten. Only Caucasian adults living in Nashville, Tennessee made up the donor group. This CDR3 region has 14 residues. Germline V lookup: CDR1 MNHNY, CDR2 SVGAGI (reference sequence). V lost 8 bases and J 2 bases, leaving 16 bases between the germline ends. As concerns this clone: Antigen specificity is unknown.

Sequences were obtained from naive CD4+ T cells from PBMCs. Noted subset: CD45RA+ positively selected. The receptor was derived from a man between 18 and 35 years old in good health. Some clones in this sample may be carry-over from other donors' samples. V gene TRBV6-6 combines with J gene TRBJ2-7; maybe TRBD1 (5 bases). The CDR3 sequence: CASGSRVKTYEQYF. In DNA, the CDR3 is TGTGCCAGCGGTAGCAGGGTAAAGACCTACGAGCAGTACTTC.